A single T cell receptor beta chain is shown here with its context. The data stem from a study of cytomegalovirus exposure and HLA in healthy donors. Germline CDR1 and CDR2: SGHAT and FQNNGV. This CDR3 has 15 residues. Losses at the gene ends were 3 bases for V and 6 bases for J; bases not matched to a gene: 5. PCR primers comprised 60 Vbeta and 13 Jbeta primers. TCRdb keeps only in-frame clones here, not all; method: immunoSEQ multiplex PCR. The sample lists under 200,000 clones, 84% occurring once. This TCR derives from a boy aged 10-17 years in good health and CMV-seronegative. The chain joins TRBV11-2 to TRBJ1-6, with TRBD1 matching 7 bases. Sequencing was done on a sample of PBMCs. In DNA form, the CDR3 reads TGTGCCAGCAGCTTGCGTGCAGGGGGTAATTCACCCCTCCACTTT. It encodes CASSLRAGGNSPLHF. Based on the CDR3 plus reference TRBV11-2 and TRBJ1-6, the full variable domain is EAGVAQSPRYKIIEKRQSVAFWCNPISGHATLYWYQQILGQGPKLLIQFQNNGVVDDSQLPKDRFSAERLKGVDSTLKIQPAKLEDSAVYLCASSLRAGGNSPLHFGNGTRLTVT.